A single sample gave rise to the 30 T cell receptor beta chains below, sequenced in a study of shared clonotypes between healthy human individuals. Assay: immunoSEQ multiplex PCR; the TCRdb copy retains only in-frame clones and omits some. The table shows roughly 1 million clones, with around four fifths occurring only once. Sequencing used memory CD4+ T cells sorted from blood. Subset indicated: CD45RA-negative fraction. All receptors come from a man between 18 and 29 years old in good health.

The chain employs TRBV10-3 and TRBJ1-3; unclear D gene. The CDR3 covers 15 residues. Germline V gene lookup returns CDR1 ENHRY and CDR2 SYGVKD. V dropped 4 bases and J dropped 0 bases, with 10 bases sitting between them. The CDR3 nucleotides are TGTGCCATCAGTGTTCAGAATCCCTCTGGAAACACCATATATTTT. Its protein product is CAISVQNPSGNTIYF.

The V gene is TRBV5-6, the J gene TRBJ2-1; 10 bases agree with TRBD2. The CDR3 is 13 amino acids. CDR1 is SGHDT, CDR2 YYEEEE, per germline. V trimming: 4 bases; J trimming: 13 bases; junction bases outside the gene matches: 8. This CDR3 is CASSPGLAEDQFF. The CDR3 region has the DNA TGTGCCAGCAGCCCTGGACTAGCGGAGGATCAGTTCTTC.

The table lists this clone with a few counts. The chain links TRBV9 to TRBJ1-1, with a weak D call TRBD1 (5 bases). Germline lookup yields CDR1 SGDLS and CDR2 YYNGEE. V was shortened by 0 bases and J by 11 bases, with 14 bases between the two germline ends. The length of the CDR3 is 13 residues. The CDR3 here is CASSVEDGARAFF. CDR3 nucleotides: TGTGCCAGCAGCGTAGAGGACGGGGCACGGGCTTTCTTT. The whole variable domain, filled in from reference TRBV9 and TRBJ1-1, reads DSGVTQTPKHLITATGQRVTLRCSPRSGDLSVYWYQQSLDQGLQFLIQYYNGEERAKGNILERFSAQQFPDLHSELNLSSLELGDSALYFCASSVEDGARAFFGQGTRLTVV.

This chain links TRBV9 with TRBJ1-2; no clear D. The CDR3 contains 13 residues. The V end lost 4 bases, the J end lost 9 bases, and 16 bases lay between the germline ends. Germline V gene sequence: CDR1 SGDLS, CDR2 YYNGEE. The CDR3 DNA follows: TGTGCCAGCAGCAATTCGGCCCTAGGACGCTACACCTTC. Its protein product is CASSNSALGRYTF.

Many counts were recorded for this clone. The chain joins TRBV5-4 to TRBJ2-1, with a weak D call TRBD2 (6 bases). The V gene lost 4 bases and the J gene lost 5 bases, with 10 bases spanning the gap. This CDR3 has 13 residues. CDR1 is SGHNT, CDR2 YYREEE, per germline (reference sequence). CDR3 in DNA: TGTGCCAGCAGCCGGGGACTTAACAATGAGCAGTTCTTC. Its protein product is CASSRGLNNEQFF.

The rearrangement uses TRBV6-5 and TRBJ1-2, with 9 positions matching TRBD1. The J segment lost 4 bases and the V segment lost 8 bases, leaving 11 bases of the junction unmatched. The CDR3 length is 15 residues. CDR1 and CDR2 (germline): MNHEY, SVGAGI. Here the CDR3 DNA reads TGTGCCAGCTCAGGCGGGGACAGGGCAGGCTATGGCTACACCTTC. It yields the protein CASSGGDRAGYGYTF.

This clone was seen once. The chain uses TRBV7-2 and TRBJ1-2, with D uncertain. Germline-derived CDR1 and CDR2 are SGHTA and FQGNSA. V shed 5 bases and J shed 4 bases, with 17 bases lying between them. The CDR3 covers 15 residues. This CDR3 is CASSRDAKGSYGYTF. The CDR3 region has the DNA TGTGCCAGCAGCCGAGACGCGAAAGGCAGCTATGGCTACACCTTC.

This chain joins TRBV7-2 and TRBJ1-1; 8 bases agree with TRBD1. The CDR3 loop spans 15 amino acids. From germline, CDR1 is SGHTA and CDR2 FQGNSA. Unmatched junction bases numbered 5, after V lost 1 base and J lost 4 bases. The CDR3 coding sequence is TGTGCCAGCAGCTTAGGACAGGGGTTACCCACTGAAGCTTTCTTT. This translates into CASSLGQGLPTEAFF.

This clone has only a few counts. This chain links TRBV2 with TRBJ1-2; possible D gene TRBD1, 5 bases. Trimming took off 1 base at V and 4 bases at J, with 7 bases between the two ends. Per germline, CDR1 SNHLY and CDR2 FYNNEI. This CDR3 spans 13 amino acids. This CDR3 is CASSEEGIYGYTF. CDR3 DNA sequence: TGTGCCAGCAGTGAAGAGGGGATCTATGGCTACACCTTC.

The rearrangement joins TRBV5-1 to TRBJ2-3; D is possibly TRBD1 or TRBD2 (5 bases each). The germline CDR1 and CDR2 sequences are SGHRS and YFSETQ. The CDR3 runs to 18 residues. The V end lost 1 base, the J end lost 3 bases, and 21 bases lay between the germline ends. The CDR3 DNA follows: TGCGCCAGCAGCTTGTCCCCGGCCGGGGCTGTCGAGACAGATACGCAGTATTTT. It is translated as CASSLSPAGAVETDTQYF.

The gene calls are TRBV5-1 and TRBJ2-5; TRBD2 matches 10 bases. Germline loops: CDR1 SGHRS, CDR2 YFSETQ. The CDR3 has 16 residues. V shed 0 bases and J 1 base; nucleotides not matched to a gene: 3. The CDR3 DNA reads TGCGCCAGCAGCTTGGATACTAGCGGGACCCAAGAGACCCAGTACTTC. This codes for CASSLDTSGTQETQYF.

This clone was recorded a few times. The chain recombines TRBV6-6 with TRBJ1-1; TRBD1 matches at 10 bases. V shed 4 bases and J 6 bases; nucleotides not matched to a gene: 5. Germline V gives CDR1 MNHNY, CDR2 SVGAGI (reference sequence). The CDR3 consists of 14 residues. CDR3 DNA: TGTGCCAGCAGTTCGGGACAGGGGTTCGCTGAAGCTTTCTTT. Translated: CASSSGQGFAEAFF.

This clone was seen ten or more times. This sequence joins TRBV10-3 and TRBJ2-1; 11 nucleotides align to TRBD1. The length of the CDR3 is 17 residues. The V gene's germline CDR1 is ENHRY and CDR2 SYGVKD. The V and J ends lost 3 bases and 6 bases, in that order; junction bases with no gene match: 10. The CDR3 DNA reads TGTGCCATCAGTGAAACCCTTTCCGGGACAGGGGGCAATGAGCAGTTCTTC. This codes for CAISETLSGTGGNEQFF.

The chain employs TRBV29-1 and TRBJ1-2; 10 positions match TRBD1. This CDR3 spans 15 amino acids. Per germline, CDR1 SQVTM and CDR2 ANQGSEA. Trimming at V came to 6 bases and at J to 4 bases, leaving 11 bases not matched to a gene. The CDR3 coding sequence is TGCAGCGTACCACAGACAGGGGGCTATGCCTATGGCTACACCTTC. This encodes CSVPQTGGYAYGYTF. Based on the CDR3 plus reference TRBV29-1 and TRBJ1-2, the full variable domain is SAVISQKPSRDICQRGTSLTIQCQVDSQVTMMFWYRQQPGQSLTLIATANQGSEATYESGFVIDKFPISRPNLTFSTLTVSNMSPEDSSIYLCSVPQTGGYAYGYTFGSGTRLTVV.

CDR3 nucleotides: TGTGCCAGCAGCTTAGACGTCCGGGATACACGGACCCAGTACTTC. This translates into CASSLDVRDTRTQYF. The rearrangement joins TRBV11-2 to TRBJ2-5; weak D call: TRBD2 (5 bases). V shed 0 bases and J shed 7 bases, with 15 bases lying between them. Germline loops: CDR1 SGHAT, CDR2 FQNNGV. The CDR3 spans 15 residues.

The CDR3 DNA follows: TGTGCCAGCACTCCAGCGGCGATTTCGGGGCAAGAGACCCAGTACTTC. Its translation is CASTPAAISGQETQYF. The chain employs TRBV7-2 and TRBJ2-5; possible D gene TRBD2, 5 bases. From germline, CDR1 is SGHTA and CDR2 FQGNSA. The CDR3 totals 16 residues. V was clipped by 7 bases and J by 2 bases, with 20 bases between them.

This clone was recorded once. As DNA, the CDR3 is TGTGCCAGCAGCTCCGTCTCCTACGAGCAGTACTTC. Translation: CASSSVSYEQYF. The chain couples TRBV11-2 to TRBJ2-7; D not resolved. Germline loops: CDR1 SGHAT, CDR2 FQNNGV. CDR3 length equals 12 residues. Deletions cut 4 bases from V and 0 bases from J, with 4 bases between.

This chain connects TRBV18 to TRBJ2-1; D is uncertain. The ends were cut back, 2 bases at V and 5 bases at J, with 10 bases in the middle. CDR1 KGHSH and CDR2 LQKENI come from the germline V gene. This CDR3 comprises 14 residues. The chain's CDR3 is CASSPDIVNNEQFF. CDR3 nucleotide sequence: TGTGCCAGCTCACCAGACATAGTCAACAATGAGCAGTTCTTC.

This clone was picked up a small number of times. The gene calls are TRBV30 and TRBJ2-5; 8 nucleotides line up with TRBD1. In germline, CDR1 is GTSNPN, CDR2 SVGIG (reference sequence). Losses at the gene ends were 0 bases for V and 5 bases for J; bases not matched to a gene: 8. This CDR3 region has 15 residues. Here the CDR3 reads CAWSVATGARETQYF. CDR3 sequence (DNA): TGTGCCTGGAGTGTAGCGACAGGGGCACGGGAGACCCAGTACTTC.

V and J are TRBV4-2 and TRBJ2-3; D gene unclear. The CDR3 sequence is 14 residues long. Trimming left V 1 base short and J 2 bases short, with 7 bases between. Germline assignment: CDR1 LGHNA and CDR2 YNFKEQ. The CDR3 bases are TGTGCCAGCAGCCAAGGACCCGACACAGATACGCAGTATTTT. It encodes CASSQGPDTDTQYF.

For the CDR3, the DNA is TGTGCCAGCAGTAATGACAGGGGGCGAGGTGATGAGCAGTTCTTC. Translating gives CASSNDRGRGDEQFF. The chain couples TRBV28 to TRBJ2-1; 10 positions agree with TRBD1. Germline V gene lookup returns CDR1 MDHEN and CDR2 SYDVKM. The CDR3 consists of 15 residues. After removal of 5 bases from V and 8 bases from J, the junction contained 9 bases not matched to a gene.

This clone occurred a few times. The chain uses TRBV5-1 and TRBJ1-1; D might be TRBD1 (6 bases). CDR1 is SGHRS, CDR2 YFSETQ, per germline. The V end lost 7 bases, the J end lost 0 bases, and 7 bases lay between the germline ends. The CDR3 has 12 amino acids. The CDR3 sequence is CASGQMNTEAFF. CDR3 DNA sequence: TGCGCCAGCGGACAGATGAACACTGAAGCTTTCTTT.

The CDR3 coding sequence is TGTGCCAGCAGCTCCGCCGACACGTTAGCCTCTGAAGCTTTCTTT. It codes for CASSSADTLASEAFF. V is TRBV5-4 and J is TRBJ1-1; no definite D call. V was pared by 3 bases and J by 6 bases, with 18 bases between. In germline, CDR1 is SGHNT, CDR2 YYREEE (reference sequence). CDR3 length equals 15 residues. The complete variable domain, with remaining parts taken from reference TRBV5-4 and TRBJ1-1, reads ETGVTQSPTHLIKTRGQQVTLRCSSQSGHNTVSWYQQALGQGPQFIFQYYREEENGRGNFPPRFSGLQFPNYSSELNVNALELDDSALYLCASSSADTLASEAFFGQGTRLTVV.

A remark on this clone: A much bigger clone sits one base away, suggesting this may be a read error. The same CDR3 arises from other DNA sequences in this sample as well. The chain links TRBV13 to TRBJ2-7, with TRBD2 as a possible D gene (7 bases). Trimming took off 1 base at V and 7 bases at J, with 26 bases between the two ends. The germline CDR1 and CDR2 sequences are PRHDT and FYEKMQ (reference sequence). The CDR3 contains 18 residues. CDR3 amino acids: CASSLEGGEAGASGEQYF. The CDR3 DNA reads TGTGCCAGCAGCTTAGAAGGAGGGGAGGCGGGGGCCTCTGGGGAGCAGTACTTC.

This sequence joins TRBV11-2 and TRBJ1-3; D unclear. Trimming pared 8 bases from V and 0 bases from J, leaving 17 bases between. The CDR3 runs to 16 residues. Germline CDR1 SGHAT, CDR2 FQNNGV. CDR3 region: CASCLGSGASGNTIYF. The CDR3 DNA is TGTGCCAGCTGTCTGGGGAGCGGAGCCTCTGGAAACACCATATATTTT.

This chain links TRBV5-1 with TRBJ2-5; D remains unclear. Trimming removed 3 bases at V and 1 base at J, with 10 bases between. Germline loops: CDR1 SGHRS, CDR2 YFSETQ. This CDR3 comprises 14 residues. The CDR3 sequence: CASSSPATQETQYF. CDR3 sequence (DNA): TGCGCCAGCAGCTCCCCAGCAACCCAAGAGACCCAGTACTTC.

This clone appeared a few times. Germline is not matched at one junction end, which may reflect a read error. J is TRBJ2-1 and V is TRBV5-1; D gene unclear. The CDR3 has 11 residues. Germline V CDR1 and CDR2: SGHRS, YFSETQ. As DNA, the CDR3 is TGCGCCAGCAGCTTGGGGGCCGAGCGGTTCTTC. This sequence encodes CASSLGAERFF.

Of note for this clone: Other DNA sequences from this sample encode an identical CDR3 as well. The rearrangement links TRBV7-2 to TRBJ1-2; D is unresolved. V lost 1 base to trimming and J lost 5 bases, with 5 bases between them. The CDR3 is 12 amino acids. CDR1 and CDR2 (germline): SGHTA, FQGNSA. The CDR3 protein is CASSLEGYGYTF. The CDR3, as DNA: TGTGCCAGCAGCTTAGAGGGTTATGGCTACACCTTC.

CDR3 in DNA: TGCGCCAGTCGGGACTGGAGCGCAGATACGCAGTATTTT. Its protein product is CASRDWSADTQYF. The chain recombines TRBV10-2 with TRBJ2-3, with D possibly matching TRBD2 (6 bases). From germline, CDR1 is WSHSY and CDR2 SAAADI. Trimming removed 9 bases from V and 4 bases from J, with 14 bases in between. The CDR3 is 13 residues long.

This clone was picked up many times. The chain employs TRBV19 and TRBJ1-2; 7 nucleotides match TRBD1. The junction had 6 bases not matched to a gene; V was cut back by 6 bases and J by 2 bases. The CDR3 has 14 residues. From germline, CDR1 is LNHDA and CDR2 SQIVND (reference sequence). The CDR3 coding sequence is TGTGCCAGTAGACTACAGGGGTCCAACTATGGCTACACCTTC. It encodes CASRLQGSNYGYTF.